These 2 T cell receptor beta chains came from one sample sequenced in a study of early T cells in non-severe SARS-CoV-2 infection. Via MiXCR, TCRdb re-called the 5' RACE reads, giving one row per CDR3 protein. This sample carries roughly 34,000 distinct CDR3 sequences, around 6.5% of them seen once, and the ten largest clones take around 25%. The sequencing used whole blood, collected at baseline. The receptors originated from an adult who was a healthcare worker with PCR-confirmed SARS-CoV-2 infection or an uninfected control (not recorded which).

In its sample, this clonotype was seen a few times. The chain's CDR3 is CASRRTANYGYTF. In nucleotides, the CDR3 is TGTGCCAGCAGGAGGACTGCTAACTATGGCTACACCTTC. The gene calls are TRBV6-2 or TRBV6-3 and TRBJ1-2, with D unresolved. This CDR3 is 13 amino acids long. Germline V gene lookup returns CDR1 MNHEY and CDR2 SVGEGT. Trimming pared 6 bases from V and 0 bases from J, leaving 8 bases between.

This clonotype has a count of ten or more. J is TRBJ2-3 and V is TRBV29-1; perhaps TRBD2 as D (7 bases). In germline, CDR1 is SQVTM, CDR2 ANQGSEA. This CDR3 region has 13 residues. Between the trimmed V and J ends, which lost 6 bases and 0 bases, there was a span of 10 bases. CDR3 loop: CSVEGGSTDTQYF. In nucleotides, the CDR3 is TGCAGCGTGGAGGGGGGGAGCACAGATACGCAGTATTTT.